These 15 T cell receptor beta chains were all obtained from the same sample, sequenced in a study of cytomegalovirus exposure and HLA in healthy donors. The PCR contained 60 Vbeta and 13 Jbeta primers. Repertoires were generated with immunoSEQ multiplex PCR, while TCRdb's copy carries only in-frame clones and drops some. Of about 210,000 clones in the sample, around 80% were seen once. Sequencing was performed on PBMCs. The source is a man aged 25 to 40 in good health and CMV-seronegative.

J is TRBJ1-2 and V is TRBV5-1; 11 positions agree with TRBD1. The CDR3 contains 15 residues. CDR1 and CDR2 (germline): SGHRS, YFSETQ. The junction had 5 bases not matched to a gene; V was cut back by 0 bases and J by 7 bases. The DNA for the CDR3 is TGCGCCAGCAGCTTGGGTGGGACAGGGGGAACTGGCTACACCTTC. Protein: CASSLGGTGGTGYTF.

The rearrangement joins TRBV4-3 to TRBJ1-2, with D unclear. Germline V CDR1 and CDR2: LGHNA, YSLEER. The CDR3 consists of 16 residues. The V gene lost 0 bases and the J gene lost 1 base, with 12 bases spanning the gap. CDR3 in amino acids: CASSQDLGTLNYGYTF. DNA of the CDR3: TGCGCCAGCAGCCAAGATCTCGGTACGCTTAACTATGGCTACACCTTC.

There are a few counts of this clone. The chain employs TRBV27 and TRBJ1-1; 8 bases line up with TRBD1. CDR3 length: 14 amino acids. CDR1 and CDR2 (germline): MNHEY, SMNVEV (reference sequence). The V gene end was trimmed by 6 bases and the J gene end by 3 bases; junction bases not matched to a gene: 6. The chain's CDR3 is CASRQGGWDTEAFF. CDR3 nucleotide sequence: TGTGCCAGCAGACAGGGGGGCTGGGACACTGAAGCTTTCTTT.

The rearrangement links TRBV5-5 to TRBJ1-1; D possibly corresponds to TRBD1 (6 bases). The V end lost 1 base, the J end lost 1 base, and 8 bases lay between the germline ends. CDR1 and CDR2 (germline): SGHKS, YYEKEE (reference sequence). This CDR3 has 14 amino acids. CDR3 nucleotide sequence: TGTGCCAGCAGCTTGAGGACAGCGAACACTGAAGCTTTCTTT. It codes for CASSLRTANTEAFF.

V is TRBV2 and J is TRBJ1-1, with TRBD1 matching 10 bases. From germline, CDR1 is SNHLY and CDR2 FYNNEI. This CDR3 has 15 residues. V dropped 8 bases and J dropped 5; count of bases not matched to a gene: 11. CDR3 coding DNA: TGTGCCAGCCAACTGGACAGGGGGGGTTGGACTGAAGCTTTCTTT. Translation gives CASQLDRGGWTEAFF.

This chain uses TRBV28 with TRBJ2-2; the D gene is possibly TRBD2 (6 bases). CDR1 MDHEN and CDR2 SYDVKM come from the germline V gene. The CDR3 has 12 residues. V was trimmed by 8 bases and J by 7 bases, leaving 11 bases between them. The CDR3 protein is CASRSGLGELFF. The DNA for the CDR3 is TGTGCCAGCCGATCGGGACTCGGGGAGCTGTTTTTT.

The count of this clone is one. The chain is built from TRBV13 and TRBJ2-3; 10 bases map to TRBD2. There are 16 residues in the CDR3. Trimming removed 3 bases from V and 4 bases from J; junction bases left unmatched: 7. Per germline, CDR1 PRHDT and CDR2 FYEKMQ (reference sequence). The CDR3: CASSFPAGGAPDTQYF. The DNA of the CDR3 is TGTGCCAGCAGCTTTCCAGCGGGGGGGGCCCCAGATACGCAGTATTTT.

The chain's CDR3 is CASGLQGTGEQYF. The CDR3 DNA follows: TGCGCCAGCGGTCTACAGGGTACCGGCGAGCAGTACTTC. This chain uses TRBV10-2 with TRBJ2-7; a possible D gene is TRBD1 (6 bases). V was cut by 8 bases and J by 6 bases, with 17 bases left in between. CDR3 length equals 13 residues. Germline V gene data show CDR1 as WSHSY and CDR2 as SAAADI.

The genes are TRBV6-5 and TRBJ1-1, with TRBD1 matching over 7 bases. Germline CDR1 reads MNHEY; CDR2 reads SVGAGI. After removal of 6 bases from V and 6 bases from J, the junction contained 4 bases not matched to a gene. The CDR3 loop spans 12 amino acids. CDR3 residues: CASSPTGPEAFF. The CDR3 DNA sequence: TGTGCCAGCAGCCCGACAGGGCCTGAAGCTTTCTTT.

About this clone itself: Sequence at one end of the junction differs from germline and may be a read error. V usage is TRBV28 and J usage is TRBJ2-6, with D perhaps matching TRBD1 (5 bases). Germline V gives CDR1 MDHEN, CDR2 SYDVKM. This CDR3 is built from 16 residues. As DNA, the CDR3 is TGTGCCAGCAGTTTATGGGTTTTCGGTGGGGCCAGCGTCCTGACTTTC. Translated: CASSLWVFGGASVLTF.

This clone was detected a few times. The chain employs TRBV2 and TRBJ2-2; TRBD2 matches at 12 bases. The germline CDR1 and CDR2 sequences are SNHLY and FYNNEI. This CDR3 is built from 14 residues. The trim removed 10 bases at V and 4 bases at J, leaving 4 bases unmatched. This chain's CDR3 is CATAGLAGTGELFF. The CDR3 DNA reads as TGTGCCACTGCGGGACTAGCGGGCACCGGGGAGCTGTTTTTT.

The chain employs TRBV10-2 and TRBJ2-5; TRBD2 matches at 7 bases. V lost 8 bases and J lost 3; bases outside the gene matches: 12. Germline CDR1 is WSHSY and CDR2 is SAAADI. The CDR3 length is 15 residues. The CDR3, as DNA: TGCGCCAGCCGAGTCTCCGGGACTATTAAAGAGACCCAGTACTTC. Encoded protein: CASRVSGTIKETQYF.

This chain links TRBV6-6 with TRBJ1-2, with 7 bases aligning to TRBD1. The junction had 9 bases not matched to a gene; V was cut back by 0 bases and J by 5 bases. The CDR3 loop spans 16 amino acids. The germline gives CDR1 MNHNY, CDR2 SVGAGI (reference sequence). The CDR3 nucleotides are TGTGCCAGCAGTTACTCGAAGACAGGGTCGGGTTATGGCTACACCTTC. This encodes CASSYSKTGSGYGYTF.

The chain employs TRBV7-9 and TRBJ1-2; the D is unclear. CDR3 length: 15 amino acids. The germline V gene has CDR1 SEHNR and CDR2 FQNEAQ (reference sequence). Trimming left V 1 base short and J 0 bases short, with 9 bases between. The CDR3 DNA follows: TGTGCCAGCAGCTTAGAGCCGCTGACTAACTATGGCTACACCTTC. It is translated as CASSLEPLTNYGYTF.

The gene calls are TRBV7-2 and TRBJ2-6, with D unresolved. Germline CDR1 reads SGHTA; CDR2 reads FQGNSA. Trimming left V 5 bases short and J 0 bases short, with 20 bases between. The CDR3 consists of 19 residues. CDR3 sequence reads: CASSAARGAPFSGANVLTF. The CDR3, as DNA: TGTGCCAGCAGCGCTGCTCGCGGAGCACCCTTCTCTGGGGCCAACGTCCTGACTTTC.